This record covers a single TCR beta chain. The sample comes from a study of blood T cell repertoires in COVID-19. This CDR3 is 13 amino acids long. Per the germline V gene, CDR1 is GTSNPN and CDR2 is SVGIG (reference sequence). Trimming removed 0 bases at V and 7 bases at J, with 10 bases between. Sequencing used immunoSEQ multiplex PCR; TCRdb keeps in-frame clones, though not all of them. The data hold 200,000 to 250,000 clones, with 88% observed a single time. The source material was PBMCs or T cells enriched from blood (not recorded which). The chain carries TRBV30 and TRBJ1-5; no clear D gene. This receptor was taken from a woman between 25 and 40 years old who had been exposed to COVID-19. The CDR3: CAWSVRGTQPQHF. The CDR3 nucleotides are TGTGCCTGGAGTGTACGAGGTACGCAGCCCCAGCATTTT.